This T cell receptor (beta chain) is from a study of T cell repertoires in cytomegalovirus infection. Study-wide background: Matching HLA type and CMV infection were both indicated by public TCR beta signatures. Whole-study results and caveats: Cumulative public TCR beta family frequency identified carriers of CMV plus the relevant HLA. Dominating the ex vivo response were TCR beta clonotypes that were CMV-specific and HLA-C-restricted.

The V gene end was trimmed by 2 bases and the J gene end by 5 bases; junction bases not matched to a gene: 7. This CDR3 spans 15 amino acids. Germline V gene sequence: CDR1 MGHRA, CDR2 YSYEKL. In this sample, this clonotype turned up many times. Its antigen is not known. TCRdb analysed the reads with MiXCR anew, one entry per CDR3 protein. The sample records some 400,000 distinct CDR3 sequences, 18% being singletons. V is TRBV4-1 and J is TRBJ2-7; 9 nucleotides match TRBD1. The TCR was taken from a human donor in good health (CMV status not recorded). Some clones in this sample may be carry-over from other donors' samples. Sequenced: PBMCs. CDR3 nucleotides: TGCGCCAGCAGCCAAACACCCGGGACAGGGAACGAGCAGTACTTC. Its protein product is CASSQTPGTGNEQYF.